This TCR beta chain was identified in a study of T-cell memory formation after mild COVID-19. TCRdb re-called the 5' RACE reads through MiXCR, storing one row per CDR3 protein. This table holds 45,000 to 55,000 distinct CDR3 sequences, 9.3% found once. V was clipped by 4 bases and J by 4 bases; unmatched bases: 9. Germline lookup yields CDR1 LGHNA and CDR2 YNFKEQ. The CDR3 contains 18 residues. This TCR was recovered from an adult woman who had mild COVID-19 (a few samples of this study predate the infection). Cell type and time point are not known. Sequences were obtained from PBMCs or a T cell subset sorted from them (not recorded which). The chain recombines TRBV4-2 with TRBJ2-1; 14 bases are shared with TRBD2. DNA of the CDR3: TGTGCCAGCAGCCGAGGACTAGCGGGAGGTTTGGGATACAATGAGCAGTTCTTC. It specifies CASSRGLAGGLGYNEQFF.